This TCR beta chain originates from a study of T-cell memory formation after mild COVID-19. Study findings and constraints: Among CD4+ contracting clones, most were CM and EM, and CD8+ ones EMRA. Day 15 to 85 contractors were CD4/CD8 balanced; later expanders leaned CD4+. The study detected some responding clones in pre-infection memory, suggesting cross-reactive memory joined.

CDR1 PRHDT and CDR2 FYEKMQ come from the germline V gene (reference sequence). The CDR3 extends over 15 amino acids. The V and J ends lost 7 bases and 8 bases, in that order; junction bases with no gene match: 13. This clonotype was picked up a small number of times. The antigen remains unidentified. cDNA libraries for TCR alpha and TCR beta, carrying sample barcodes and UMIs, came from 5'RACE with constant-segment primers. TCRdb passed the 5' RACE reads through MiXCR, listing each CDR3 protein once. The table has 450,000 or so distinct CDR3 sequences, about 19% seen once. Sequenced material: PBMCs or a T cell subset sorted from them (not recorded which). This clonotype originated in an adult woman who had mild COVID-19 (a few samples of this study predate the infection). Cell type and time point are not known. The chain joins TRBV13 to TRBJ2-4; 8 nucleotides line up with TRBD2. The CDR3 sequence is CASIGRGYGGDIQYF. As DNA, the CDR3 is TGTGCCAGCATCGGTAGAGGTTACGGGGGGGACATTCAGTACTTC.